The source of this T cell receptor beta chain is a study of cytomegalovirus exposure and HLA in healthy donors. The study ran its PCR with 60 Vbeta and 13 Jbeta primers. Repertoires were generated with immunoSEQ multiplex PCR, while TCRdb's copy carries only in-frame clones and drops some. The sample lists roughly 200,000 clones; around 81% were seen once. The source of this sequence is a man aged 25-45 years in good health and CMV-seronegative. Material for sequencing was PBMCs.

The CDR3 here is CASSQTRTGDQYF. The CDR3 DNA sequence: TGCGCCAGCAGCCAAACCCGGACAGGCGACCAGTACTTC. The chain is built from TRBV4-1 and TRBJ2-7, with 7 bases matching TRBD1. The junction had 8 bases not matched to a gene; V was cut back by 2 bases and J by 10 bases. Germline values: CDR1 MGHRA, CDR2 YSYEKL. The CDR3 loop spans 13 amino acids.